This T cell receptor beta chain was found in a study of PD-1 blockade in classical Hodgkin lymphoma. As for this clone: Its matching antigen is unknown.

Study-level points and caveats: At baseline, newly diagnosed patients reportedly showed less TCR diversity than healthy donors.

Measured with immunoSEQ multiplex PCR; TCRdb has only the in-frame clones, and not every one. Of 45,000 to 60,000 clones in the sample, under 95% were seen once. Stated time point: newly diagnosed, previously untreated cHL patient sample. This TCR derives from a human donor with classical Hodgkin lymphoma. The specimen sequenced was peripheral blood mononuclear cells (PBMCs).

DNA for the CDR3: TGTGCCAGCGCTTCCTTGGGGAGCTCCTACAATGAGCAGTTCTTC. Translation: CASASLGSSYNEQFF. This chain connects TRBV2 to TRBJ2-1; tentatively, D is TRBD2 (5 bases). Per germline, CDR1 SNHLY and CDR2 FYNNEI. This CDR3 comprises 15 residues. V dropped 8 bases and J dropped 0 bases, with 14 bases sitting between them.